These 13 T cell receptor beta chains share one sample of origin, sequenced in a study of CD8+CD57+ T cells in acquired aplastic anemia. Sequencing was done on patients that had shown CD8+CD57+ cell expansion by flow cytometry. Profiling of TCR beta VDJ combinations and CDR3 sequences used genomic DNA as template. TCRdb recomputed calls from the reads with MiXCR, one row per CDR3 protein. The repertoire holds approximately 170,000 distinct CDR3 sequences, with roughly 45% as singletons. The sample comprised sorted CD4+, CD8+, or CD8+CD57+ T cells (not recorded which) from PBMCs. The origin of the receptors is a human donor with aplastic anemia.

This sequence joins TRBV15 and TRBJ1-5; D might be TRBD1 (5 bases). The CDR3 extends over 16 amino acids. CDR1 is LNHNV, CDR2 YYDKDF, per germline (reference sequence). V lost 0 bases to trimming and J lost 7 bases, with 16 bases between them. CDR3 sequence reads: CATSRDHQQGRQPQHF. DNA of the CDR3: TGTGCCACCAGCAGAGATCATCAGCAGGGTAGACAGCCCCAGCATTTT.

Ten or more counts support this clonotype. This rearrangement joins TRBV5-1 to TRBJ2-3; TRBD2 agrees at 10 bases. J lost 1 base, V lost 0 bases, and 2 bases had no gene match. This CDR3 has 16 residues. Germline CDR1 and CDR2: SGHRS and YFSETQ. The CDR3 sequence is CASSLVGTSGTDTQYF. As DNA, the CDR3 is TGCGCCAGCAGCTTGGTAGGGACTAGCGGCACAGATACGCAGTATTTT.

This clonotype was observed a single time. The chain joins TRBV7-2 to TRBJ2-3; 7 positions match TRBD2. Per germline, CDR1 SGHTA and CDR2 FQGNSA. Trimming at V came to 4 bases and at J to 5 bases, leaving 3 bases not matched to a gene. CDR3 length: 13 residues. CDR3 residues: CASSSPSGDTQYF. DNA for the CDR3: TGTGCCAGCAGCTCTCCTAGCGGAGATACGCAGTATTTT.

The CDR3 sequence is CAISESIGTASYEQYF. For the CDR3, the DNA is TGTGCCATCAGTGAGTCGATTGGGACAGCCTCCTACGAGCAGTACTTC. The chain links TRBV10-3 to TRBJ2-7; TRBD1 matches at 7 bases. J gave up 0 bases and V 0 bases, and 5 bases lay outside the gene matches. The CDR3 has 16 residues. CDR1 is ENHRY, CDR2 SYGVKD, per germline.

This clonotype was detected many times. The rearrangement links TRBV7-2 to TRBJ1-3; D not certain. Germline V gene data show CDR1 as SGHTA and CDR2 as FQGNSA. V was clipped by 6 bases and J by 4 bases, with 10 bases between them. The CDR3 is made up of 13 amino acids. CDR3 coding DNA: TGTGCCAGCAGGACCCAATTAGGAAACACCATATATTTT. This sequence encodes CASRTQLGNTIYF.

The sample holds many counts of this clonotype. The chain links TRBV9 to TRBJ1-5; TRBD1 agrees at 10 bases. V shed 3 bases and J 6 bases; nucleotides not matched to a gene: 6. CDR1 SGDLS and CDR2 YYNGEE come from the germline V gene. The CDR3 loop spans 15 amino acids. This chain's CDR3 is CASSAGTGVGQPQHF. The DNA for the CDR3 is TGTGCCAGCAGCGCCGGGACAGGGGTAGGTCAGCCCCAGCATTTT. The variable domain in full, with the rest retrieved from reference TRBV9 and TRBJ1-5, is DSGVTQTPKHLITATGQRVTLRCSPRSGDLSVYWYQQSLDQGLQFLIQYYNGEERAKGNILERFSAQQFPDLHSELNLSSLELGDSALYFCASSAGTGVGQPQHFGDGTRLSIL.

The chain is built from TRBV2 and TRBJ1-5; tentatively, D is TRBD1 (5 bases). There are 14 residues in the CDR3. Germline V gene lookup returns CDR1 SNHLY and CDR2 FYNNEI. Trimming stripped 3 bases from V and 6 bases from J, with 12 bases between. The CDR3 region has the DNA TGTGCCAGCAGTGAGGCAGGGCAAGGTCAGCCCCAGCATTTT. It yields the protein CASSEAGQGQPQHF.

Remarks on this clonotype: This could be a read error, since a much larger clone is one nucleotide away. V gene TRBV7-9 combines with J gene TRBJ2-7; 9 nucleotides match TRBD2. The CDR3 spans 14 residues. V was pared by 10 bases and J by 2 bases, with 9 bases of the junction left unmatched. Per the germline V gene, CDR1 is SEHNR and CDR2 is FQNEAQ (reference sequence). The CDR3 loop is CANSGRGGPYEQYV. CDR3 nucleotide sequence: TGTGCCAACTCAGGGCGGGGGGGCCCCTACGAGCAGTACGTC.

There are many counts of this clonotype. The DNA of the CDR3 is TGCAGTGCTAGAGAGGTCACTAGCCCCAATGAGCAGTTCTTC. Translating gives CSAREVTSPNEQFF. The chain couples TRBV20-1 to TRBJ2-1; tentative D call: TRBD2 (6 bases). The CDR3 covers 14 residues. Germline V CDR1 and CDR2: DFQATT, SNEGSKA (reference sequence). Trimming stripped 0 bases from V and 6 bases from J, with 12 bases between.

This clonotype showed up many times. V gene TRBV10-2 combines with J gene TRBJ2-3; D ambiguous. The ends were cut back, 1 base at V and 4 bases at J, with 6 bases in the middle. In germline, CDR1 is WSHSY, CDR2 SAAADI. This CDR3 is built from 13 residues. CDR3 protein: CASSELQSDTQYF. The CDR3 DNA follows: TGCGCCAGCAGTGAGTTACAGTCAGATACGCAGTATTTT.

This clonotype was seen a few times. The CDR3 coding sequence is TGTGCCAGCAGTGACCAGATGGCTGCGAACACCGGGGAGCTGTTTTTT. It encodes CASSDQMAANTGELFF. The chain uses TRBV6-1 and TRBJ2-2, with D hard to call. V gave up 3 bases and J gave up 0 bases, with 11 bases separating them. The V gene's germline CDR1 is MNHNS and CDR2 SASEGT. This CDR3 has 16 amino acids.

This clonotype was seen once. This chain uses TRBV25-1 with TRBJ1-6, with TRBD1 identical over 12 bases. The CDR3 sequence is 17 residues long. The V and J ends lost 5 bases and 6 bases, in that order; junction bases with no gene match: 8. In germline, CDR1 is MGHDK, CDR2 SYGVNS. DNA of the CDR3: TGTGCCAGCAGTACGGGACAGGGGGCGCGGTTTAATTCACCCCTCCACTTT. Translating it yields CASSTGQGARFNSPLHF. The complete variable domain, with remaining parts taken from reference TRBV25-1 and TRBJ1-6, reads EADIYQTPRYLVIGTGKKITLECSQTMGHDKMYWYQQDPGMELHLIHYSYGVNSTEKGDLSSESTVSRIRTEHFPLTLESARPSHTSQYLCASSTGQGARFNSPLHFGNGTRLTVT.

The chain couples TRBV20-1 to TRBJ1-5; TRBD1 agrees at 7 bases. V trimming: 4 bases; J trimming: 4 bases; junction bases outside the gene matches: 7. The germline V gene encodes CDR1 DFQATT and CDR2 SNEGSKA (reference sequence). This CDR3 comprises 14 residues. As DNA, the CDR3 is TGCAGTGCTACCTGGACAGGCGGAAATCAGCCCCAGCATTTT. Amino acids: CSATWTGGNQPQHF.